The rows below give T cell receptor beta chains drawn from one sample of a study of blood T cells in healthy people across ages. TCRdb analysed the 5' RACE reads with MiXCR anew, one entry per CDR3 protein. The table shows 850,000 to 1,300,000 distinct CDR3 sequences, with 40% to 45% occurring only once. The sequenced sample consisted of blood. The receptor set was obtained from a woman aged 55-70 years in good health. The CDR3 runs from the conserved cysteine through the conserved F or W. The D gene is left open where the match is weak. Clone size is not always given. Where it is, it says once, few, many or a class for expanded clones.

V: TRBV4-2
D: -
size: -
J: TRBJ2-7
CDR3: CASSQTVSDKKRFEQYF
DNA: TGTGCCAGCAGCCAGACCGTCTCGGACAAAAAGAGATTCGAGCAGTACTTC

V: TRBV6-5
D: TRBD2
size: -
J: TRBJ2-3
CDR3: CASSYSGLAGARASTDTQYF
DNA: TGTGCCAGCAGTTACTCGGGGCTAGCGGGAGCCAGGGCTAGCACAGATACGCAGTATTTT

V: TRBV6-6
D: -
size: -
J: TRBJ1-2
CDR3: CASSYVGDNYGYTF
DNA: TGTGCCAGCAGTTACGTGGGAGATAACTATGGCTACACCTTC

V: TRBV7-9
D: -
size: few
J: TRBJ2-1
CDR3: CASRELLSNEQFF
DNA: TGTGCCAGCCGGGAACTCCTTTCCAATGAGCAGTTCTTC

V: TRBV6-5
D: -
size: -
J: TRBJ2-7
CDR3: CASSFGTEKNEQYF
DNA: TGTGCCAGCAGTTTCGGGACGGAGAAAAACGAGCAGTACTTC

V: TRBV7-2
D: TRBD1
size: -
J: TRBJ1-1
CDR3: CASSPWTGGASEAFF
DNA: TGTGCCAGCAGCCCATGGACAGGGGGCGCATCTGAAGCTTTCTTT

V: TRBV7-9
D: -
size: few
J: TRBJ1-4
CDR3: CASSLMGGTWKEKLFF
DNA: TGTGCCAGCAGCTTAATGGGCGGAACCTGGAAGGAAAAACTGTTTTTT

V: TRBV20-1
D: -
size: many
J: TRBJ2-7
CDR3: CSASRLVSPGYEQYF
DNA: TGCAGTGCTAGCCGACTTGTTTCCCCTGGCTACGAGCAGTACTTC

V: TRBV7-6
D: TRBD1
size: -
J: TRBJ2-3
CDR3: CTSSWTGGGTDTQYF
DNA: TGTACCAGCAGCTGGACAGGGGGCGGCACGGATACGCAGTATTTT

V: TRBV27
D: -
size: -
J: TRBJ2-7
CDR3: CASSLSKRRLSYEQYF
DNA: TGTGCCAGCAGTTTATCGAAGCGCCGGCTCTCCTACGAGCAGTACTTC

V: TRBV7-3
D: -
size: many
J: TRBJ1-2
CDR3: CASSLSDGYTF
DNA: TGTGCCAGCAGCTTATCCGATGGCTACACCTTC

V: TRBV4-2
D: -
size: few
J: TRBJ1-2
CDR3: CASSQGLGSYGYTF
DNA: TGTGCCAGCAGCCAAGGGTTAGGGAGCTATGGCTACACCTTC

V: TRBV6-5
D: -
size: -
J: TRBJ1-6
CDR3: CASSYGQSNPPLHF
DNA: TGTGCCAGCAGTTACGGGCAGTCTAATCCACCCCTCCACTTT

V: TRBV15
D: TRBD2
size: -
J: TRBJ2-3
CDR3: CATSNGGRRLAGVDTQYF
DNA: TGTGCCACCAGCAACGGGGGGAGACGACTAGCGGGAGTAGATACGCAGTATTTT

V: TRBV6-5
D: -
size: -
J: TRBJ2-3
CDR3: CASSYDGEDTQYF
DNA: TGTGCCAGCAGTTACGACGGGGAAGATACGCAGTATTTT

V: TRBV12-3/TRBV12-4
D: TRBD1
size: many
J: TRBJ2-7
CDR3: CASSGGQGAVLEQYF
DNA: TGTGCCAGCAGTGGGGGACAGGGGGCGGTCCTCGAGCAGTACTTC

V: TRBV5-1
D: -
size: -
J: TRBJ2-2
CDR3: CASSLASDFGELFF
DNA: TGCGCCAGCAGCTTGGCGAGCGATTTCGGGGAGCTGTTTTTT

V: TRBV7-6
D: TRBD1
size: -
J: TRBJ2-7
CDR3: CASSLGVGTGVFNEQYF
DNA: TGTGCCAGCAGCTTAGGGGTCGGGACAGGGGTGTTCAACGAGCAGTACTTC

V: TRBV7-9
D: TRBD1
size: few
J: TRBJ1-2
CDR3: CASSSQGAVYGYTF
DNA: TGTGCCAGCAGCTCTCAGGGGGCCGTCTATGGCTACACCTTC

V: TRBV20-1
D: -
size: -
J: TRBJ2-1
CDR3: CSARGDYTGNEQFF
DNA: TGCAGTGCTAGAGGGGATTACACTGGCAATGAGCAGTTCTTC

V: TRBV21-1
D: -
size: -
J: TRBJ2-1
CDR3: CASSKGCGDHSYNEQFF
DNA: TGTGCCAGCAGCAAAGGCTGCGGGGACCACTCCTACAATGAGCAGTTCTTC

V: TRBV20-1
D: -
size: once
J: TRBJ2-7
CDR3: CSAETVSYEQYF
DNA: TGCAGTGCTGAGACTGTTTCCTACGAGCAGTACTTC

V: TRBV6-5
D: TRBD2
size: -
J: TRBJ2-7
CDR3: CARGGYPEQYF
DNA: TGTGCCCGCGGGGGGTACCCCGAGCAGTACTTC

V: TRBV2
D: -
size: -
J: TRBJ2-1
CDR3: CASSLPGNNNEQFF
DNA: TGTGCCAGCTCTCTGCCGGGGAATAACAATGAGCAGTTCTTC

V: TRBV15
D: -
size: -
J: TRBJ2-5
CDR3: CATSSFTQGEQETQYF
DNA: TGTGCCACCAGCAGCTTCACCCAGGGTGAGCAAGAGACCCAGTACTTC

V: TRBV27
D: TRBD2
size: -
J: TRBJ2-1
CDR3: CASRGLAYNEQFF
DNA: TGTGCCAGCAGGGGACTAGCCTACAATGAGCAGTTCTTC

V: TRBV24-1
D: TRBD2
size: -
J: TRBJ2-5
CDR3: CATSDFGGSLQETQYF
DNA: TGTGCCACCAGTGACTTCGGCGGGAGTTTGCAAGAGACCCAGTACTTC

V: TRBV29-1
D: TRBD1
size: -
J: TRBJ1-1
CDR3: CSAEKTGTIGEAFF
DNA: TGCAGCGCTGAAAAGACAGGGACCATAGGTGAAGCTTTCTTT

V: TRBV29-1
D: -
size: -
J: TRBJ1-3
CDR3: CSVLPGTSGNTIYF
DNA: TGCAGCGTACTACCCGGGACATCTGGAAACACCATATATTTT

V: TRBV24-1
D: TRBD1
size: -
J: TRBJ2-7
CDR3: CATSDGQGNSHEQYF
DNA: TGTGCCACCAGTGATGGACAGGGGAATTCCCACGAGCAGTACTTC

V: TRBV11-2
D: -
size: -
J: TRBJ1-1
CDR3: CASSLYEGRGTEAFF
DNA: TGTGCCAGCAGCTTATACGAGGGGCGAGGCACTGAAGCTTTCTTT

V: TRBV19
D: -
size: -
J: TRBJ2-3
CDR3: CASTHNPPDTQYF
DNA: TGCGCCAGTACCCACAACCCACCAGATACGCAGTATTTT

V: TRBV7-3
D: TRBD2
size: many
J: TRBJ2-2
CDR3: CASSLVTAGATGELFF
DNA: TGTGCCAGCAGCTTAGTGACGGCGGGAGCGACCGGGGAGCTGTTTTTT

V: TRBV5-1
D: TRBD2
size: -
J: TRBJ2-1
CDR3: CASSSWIVAGDLQNEQFF
DNA: TGCGCCAGCAGCTCATGGATTGTTGCGGGAGACTTACAGAATGAGCAGTTCTTC

V: TRBV6-5
D: TRBD1
size: -
J: TRBJ1-5
CDR3: CASSYAGGYQPQHF
DNA: TGTGCCAGCAGTTATGCAGGGGGGTATCAGCCCCAGCATTTT

V: TRBV28
D: -
size: few
J: TRBJ2-7
CDR3: CATVGRYEQYF
DNA: TGTGCCACAGTTGGGCGCTACGAGCAGTACTTC

V: TRBV6-1
D: TRBD2
size: -
J: TRBJ2-1
CDR3: CATLLAGGGYNEQFF
DNA: TGTGCCACCTTACTAGCGGGAGGGGGCTACAATGAGCAGTTCTTC